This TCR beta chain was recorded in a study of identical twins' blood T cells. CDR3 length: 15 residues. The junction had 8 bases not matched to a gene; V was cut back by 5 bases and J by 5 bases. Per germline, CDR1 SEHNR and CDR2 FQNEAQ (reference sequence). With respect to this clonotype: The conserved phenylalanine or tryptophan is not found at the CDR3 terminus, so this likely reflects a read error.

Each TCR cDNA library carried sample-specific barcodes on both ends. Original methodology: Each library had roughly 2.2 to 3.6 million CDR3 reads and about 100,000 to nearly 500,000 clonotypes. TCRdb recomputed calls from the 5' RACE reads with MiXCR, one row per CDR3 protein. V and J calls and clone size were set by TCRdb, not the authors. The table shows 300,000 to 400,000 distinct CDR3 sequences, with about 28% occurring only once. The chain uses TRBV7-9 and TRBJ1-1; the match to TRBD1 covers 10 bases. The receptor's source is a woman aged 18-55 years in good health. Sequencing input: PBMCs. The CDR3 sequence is CASSPMGQGKTEAFL. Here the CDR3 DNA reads TGTGCCAGCAGCCCGATGGGACAGGGGAAAACTGAAGCTTTCCTT.